Sequencing of this T cell receptor (beta chain) was carried out in a study of blood T cells in healthy people across ages. This clonotype has more than one count but fewer than ten. Germline V CDR1 and CDR2: MGHRA, YSYEKL. Deletions cut 7 bases from V and 0 bases from J, with 16 bases between. The CDR3 covers 16 residues. It was with a sample-barcoded 5' primer and a J-beta primer mix that a second PCR of roughly 7 to 12 cycles was run. Each cDNA molecule received a tag from a template-switch adaptor that had 12 random nucleotides. TCRdb re-derived calls from the 5' RACE reads in MiXCR, one entry per CDR3 protein. The sample consists of approximately 760,000 distinct CDR3 sequences, 25% of them appearing once. In addition, the sample was reused for a study of T cells of mothers and their children.

This sequence was found in a boy younger than 18 in good health. What was sequenced was blood. The chain couples TRBV4-1 to TRBJ1-3; unclear D gene. The CDR3 DNA reads as TGCGCCAGCACTCCAACGGCGCAAAGCTCTGGAAACACCATATATTTT. Its protein is CASTPTAQSSGNTIYF.